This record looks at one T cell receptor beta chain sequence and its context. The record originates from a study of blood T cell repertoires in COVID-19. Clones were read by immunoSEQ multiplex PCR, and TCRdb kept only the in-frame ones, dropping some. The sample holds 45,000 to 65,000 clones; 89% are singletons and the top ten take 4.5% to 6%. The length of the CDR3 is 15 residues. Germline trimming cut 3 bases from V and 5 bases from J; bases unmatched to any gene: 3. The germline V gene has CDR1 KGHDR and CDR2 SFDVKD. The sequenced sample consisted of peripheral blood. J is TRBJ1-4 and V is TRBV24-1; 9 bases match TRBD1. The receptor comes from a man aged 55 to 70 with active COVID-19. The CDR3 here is CATSDPGTGNEKLFF. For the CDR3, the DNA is TGTGCCACCAGTGATCCCGGGACAGGGAATGAAAAACTGTTTTTT.